This T cell receptor beta chain was sequenced in a study of glioma-infiltrating T cells after dendritic cell vaccination. Findings of the study overall: Survival was not directly related to TCR clonality in these patients. Few patients contributed both blood and tumor specimens.

As for this clone: What it binds is unknown.

Indicated time point: after dendritic cell vaccination, including at tumor progression/relapse. The CDR3 is made up of 16 amino acids. CDR1 is SGHRS and CDR2 is YFSETQ in the germline V gene. Trimming removed 0 bases at V and 6 bases at J, with 19 bases between. Assay used: immunoSEQ multiplex PCR; TCRdb lists only in-frame clones, some missing. The table includes tens of thousands of clones, around 87% detected once. The TCR was taken from a human donor with glioblastoma. The chain joins TRBV5-1 to TRBJ2-7, with D possibly matching TRBD2 (6 bases). Specimen: blood, collected after dendritic cell vaccination. The CDR3 sequence is CASSLASGRGFSEQYF. Here the CDR3 DNA reads TGCGCCAGCAGCTTGGCCAGCGGGCGGGGTTTCTCCGAGCAGTACTTC.